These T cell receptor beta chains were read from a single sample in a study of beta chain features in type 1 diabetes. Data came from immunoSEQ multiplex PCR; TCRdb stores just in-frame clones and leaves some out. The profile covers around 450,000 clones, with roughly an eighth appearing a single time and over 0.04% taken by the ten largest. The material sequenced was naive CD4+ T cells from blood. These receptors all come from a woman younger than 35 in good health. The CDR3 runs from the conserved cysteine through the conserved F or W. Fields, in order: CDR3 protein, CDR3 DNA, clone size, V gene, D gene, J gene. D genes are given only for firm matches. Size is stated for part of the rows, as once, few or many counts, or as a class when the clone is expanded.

CASSVGLAGQETQYF,TGTGCCAGCAGCGTGGGACTAGCGGGTCAAGAGACCCAGTACTTC,.,TRBV11-3,TRBD2,TRBJ2-5
CASSPLPRGDTQYF,TGTGCCAGCAGCCCCCTCCCACGGGGAGATACGCAGTATTTT,.,TRBV7-3,.,TRBJ2-3
CASSRRGHYTDTQYF,TGCGCCAGCAGTCGGCGGGGCCATTACACAGATACGCAGTATTTT,.,TRBV5-1,.,TRBJ2-3
CASSHPSSYNEQFF,TGTGCCAGCAGCCACCCCAGCTCCTACAATGAGCAGTTCTTC,.,TRBV4-2,.,TRBJ2-1
CASSLGQNQPQHF,TGTGCCAGCAGCTTGGGACAGAATCAGCCCCAGCATTTT,few,TRBV7-9,TRBD1,TRBJ1-5
CASSYSRETQYF,TGTGCCAGCAGTTACTCGAGAGAGACCCAGTACTTC,few,TRBV6-5,.,TRBJ2-5
CATSLGQAVSYNEQFF,TGTGCCACCAGCCTCGGGCAAGCGGTGTCCTACAATGAGCAGTTCTTC,few,TRBV15,.,TRBJ2-1
CSVDRYEQYF,TGCAGCGTTGACCGGTACGAGCAGTACTTC,.,TRBV29-1,.,TRBJ2-7
CSAVRLAGGRDTQYF,TGCAGCGCCGTTCGACTAGCGGGAGGTAGAGATACGCAGTATTTT,.,TRBV29-1,TRBD2,TRBJ2-3
CASAGTSGSNEQFF,TGTGCCAGTGCCGGGACTAGCGGTAGCAATGAGCAGTTCTTC,.,TRBV7-3,TRBD2,TRBJ2-1
CSVVTGVGQPQHF,TGCAGCGTCGTGACAGGGGTAGGACAGCCCCAGCATTTT,few,TRBV29-1,TRBD1,TRBJ1-5
CASRPMLVAKNIQYF,TGTGCCAGCAGGCCGATGTTGGTGGCCAAAAACATTCAGTACTTC,.,TRBV2,.,TRBJ2-4
CASSFQGRQETQYF,TGCGCCAGCAGCTTCCAGGGTCGCCAAGAGACCCAGTACTTC,.,TRBV5-1,.,TRBJ2-5